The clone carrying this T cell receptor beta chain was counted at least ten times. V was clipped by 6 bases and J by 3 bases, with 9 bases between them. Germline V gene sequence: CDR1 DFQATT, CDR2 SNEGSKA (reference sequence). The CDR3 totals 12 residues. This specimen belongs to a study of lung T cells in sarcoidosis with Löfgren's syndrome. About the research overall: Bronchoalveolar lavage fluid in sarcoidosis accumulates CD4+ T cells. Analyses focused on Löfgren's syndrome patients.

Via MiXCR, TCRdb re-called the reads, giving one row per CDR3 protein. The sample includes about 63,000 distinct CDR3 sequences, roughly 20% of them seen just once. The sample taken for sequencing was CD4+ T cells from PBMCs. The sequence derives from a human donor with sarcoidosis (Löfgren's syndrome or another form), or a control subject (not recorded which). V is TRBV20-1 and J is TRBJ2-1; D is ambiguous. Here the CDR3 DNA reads TGCAGTGCCCCCCGGATCTACAATGAGCAGTTCTTC. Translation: CSAPRIYNEQFF.